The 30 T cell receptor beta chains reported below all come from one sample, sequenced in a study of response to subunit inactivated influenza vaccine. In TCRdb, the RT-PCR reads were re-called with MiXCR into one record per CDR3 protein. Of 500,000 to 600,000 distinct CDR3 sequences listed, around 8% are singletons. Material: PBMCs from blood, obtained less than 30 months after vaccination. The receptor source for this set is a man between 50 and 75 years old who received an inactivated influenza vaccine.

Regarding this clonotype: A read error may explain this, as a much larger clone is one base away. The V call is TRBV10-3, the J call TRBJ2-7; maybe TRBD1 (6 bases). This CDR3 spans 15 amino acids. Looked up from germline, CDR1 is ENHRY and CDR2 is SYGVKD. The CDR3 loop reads CAVSRNRASSYEQYF. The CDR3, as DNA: TGTGCCGTCAGCCGAAACAGGGCTAGCTCCTACGAGCAGTACTTC.

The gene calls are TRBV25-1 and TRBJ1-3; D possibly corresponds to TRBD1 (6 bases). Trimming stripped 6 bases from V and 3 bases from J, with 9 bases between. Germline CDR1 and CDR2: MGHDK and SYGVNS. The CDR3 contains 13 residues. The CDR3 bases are TGTGCCAGCAGCAGGGGATTTGGAAACACCATATATTTT. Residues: CASSRGFGNTIYF.

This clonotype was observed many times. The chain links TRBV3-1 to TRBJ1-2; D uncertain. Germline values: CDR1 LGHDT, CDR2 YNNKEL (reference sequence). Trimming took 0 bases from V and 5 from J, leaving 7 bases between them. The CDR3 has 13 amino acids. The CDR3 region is CASSQETTYGYTF. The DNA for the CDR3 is TGTGCCAGCAGCCAAGAGACAACTTATGGCTACACCTTC.

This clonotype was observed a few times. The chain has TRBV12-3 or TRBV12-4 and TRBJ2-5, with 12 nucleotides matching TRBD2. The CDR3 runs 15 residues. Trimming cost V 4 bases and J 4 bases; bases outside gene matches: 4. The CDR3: CASSSRTSGTETQYF. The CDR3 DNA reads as TGTGCCAGCAGTTCCCGGACTAGCGGGACAGAGACCCAGTACTTC.

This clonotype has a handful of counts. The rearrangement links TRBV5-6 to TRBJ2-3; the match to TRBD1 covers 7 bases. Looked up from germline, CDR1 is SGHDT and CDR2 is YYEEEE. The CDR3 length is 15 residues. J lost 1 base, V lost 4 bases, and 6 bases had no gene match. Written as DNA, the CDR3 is TGTGCCAGCAGCCGGCCCGGGACAGGCACAGATACGCAGTATTTT. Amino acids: CASSRPGTGTDTQYF.

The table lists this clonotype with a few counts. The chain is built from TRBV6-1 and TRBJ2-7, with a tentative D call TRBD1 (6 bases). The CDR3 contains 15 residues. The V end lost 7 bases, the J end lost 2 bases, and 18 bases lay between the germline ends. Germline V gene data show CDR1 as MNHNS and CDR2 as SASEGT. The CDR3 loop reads CASTQTGTGPYEQYF. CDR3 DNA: TGTGCCAGCACCCAAACAGGGACGGGTCCCTACGAGCAGTACTTC.

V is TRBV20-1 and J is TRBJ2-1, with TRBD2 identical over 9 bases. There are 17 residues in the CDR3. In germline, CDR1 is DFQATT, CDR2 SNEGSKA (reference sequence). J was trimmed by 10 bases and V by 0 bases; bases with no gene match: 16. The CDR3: CSARELRRGGRGHEQFF. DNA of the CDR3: TGCAGTGCTAGAGAGCTTCGGCGGGGGGGCCGTGGTCACGAGCAGTTCTTC.

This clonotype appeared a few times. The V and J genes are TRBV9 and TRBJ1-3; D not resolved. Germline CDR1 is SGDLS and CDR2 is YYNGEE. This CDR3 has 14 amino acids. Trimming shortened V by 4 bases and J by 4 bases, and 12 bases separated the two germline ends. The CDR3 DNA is TGTGCCAGCAGCCCCCGACAAGCAGGAAACACCATATATTTT. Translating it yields CASSPRQAGNTIYF.

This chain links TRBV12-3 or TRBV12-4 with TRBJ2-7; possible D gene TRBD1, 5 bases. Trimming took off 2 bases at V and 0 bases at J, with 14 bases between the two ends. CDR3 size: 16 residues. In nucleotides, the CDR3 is TGTGCCAGCAGTTTAACAGGCTACCGGAGCTCCTACGAGCAGTACTTC. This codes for CASSLTGYRSSYEQYF.

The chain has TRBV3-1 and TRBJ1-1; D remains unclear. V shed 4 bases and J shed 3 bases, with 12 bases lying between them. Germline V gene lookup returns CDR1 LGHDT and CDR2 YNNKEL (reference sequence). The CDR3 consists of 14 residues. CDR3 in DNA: TGTGCCAGCAGCCTTAGAAGCGGTGACACTGAAGCTTTCTTT. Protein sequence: CASSLRSGDTEAFF.

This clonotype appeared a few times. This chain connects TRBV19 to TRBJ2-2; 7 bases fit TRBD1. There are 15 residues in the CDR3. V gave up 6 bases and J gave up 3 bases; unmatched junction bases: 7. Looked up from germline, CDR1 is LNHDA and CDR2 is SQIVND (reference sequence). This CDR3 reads CASRPGQRHTGELFF. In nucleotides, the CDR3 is TGTGCCAGTAGACCGGGACAGAGACACACCGGGGAGCTGTTTTTT.

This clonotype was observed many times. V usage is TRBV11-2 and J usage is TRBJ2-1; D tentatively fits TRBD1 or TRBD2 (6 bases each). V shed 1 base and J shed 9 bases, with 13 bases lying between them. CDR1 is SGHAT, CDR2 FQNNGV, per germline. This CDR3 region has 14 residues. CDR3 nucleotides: TGTGCCAGCAGCTTAGCCCAAGGAGGGGGTGAGCAGTTCTTC. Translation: CASSLAQGGGEQFF. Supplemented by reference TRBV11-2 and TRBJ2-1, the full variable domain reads EAGVAQSPRYKIIEKRQSVAFWCNPISGHATLYWYQQILGQGPKLLIQFQNNGVVDDSQLPKDRFSAERLKGVDSTLKIQPAKLEDSAVYLCASSLAQGGGEQFFGPGTRLTVL.

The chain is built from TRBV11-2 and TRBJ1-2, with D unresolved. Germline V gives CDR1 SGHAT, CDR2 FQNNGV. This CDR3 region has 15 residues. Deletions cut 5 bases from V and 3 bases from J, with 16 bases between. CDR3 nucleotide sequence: TGTGCCAGCAGCCCGGCAACCAAGGGATACTATGGCTACACCTTC. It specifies CASSPATKGYYGYTF.

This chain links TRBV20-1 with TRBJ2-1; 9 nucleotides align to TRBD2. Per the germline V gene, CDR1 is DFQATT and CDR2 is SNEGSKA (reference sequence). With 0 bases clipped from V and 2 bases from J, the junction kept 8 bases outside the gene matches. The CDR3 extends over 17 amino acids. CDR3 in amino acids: CSAREGGGRGAYNEQFF. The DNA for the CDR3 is TGCAGTGCTAGAGAAGGGGGCGGGAGGGGCGCCTACAATGAGCAGTTCTTC.

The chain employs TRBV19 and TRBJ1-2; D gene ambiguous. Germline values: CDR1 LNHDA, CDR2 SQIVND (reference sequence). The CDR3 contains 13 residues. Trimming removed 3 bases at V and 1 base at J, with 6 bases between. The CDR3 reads CASSIADNYGYTF. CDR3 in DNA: TGTGCCAGTAGTATTGCGGATAACTATGGCTACACCTTC.

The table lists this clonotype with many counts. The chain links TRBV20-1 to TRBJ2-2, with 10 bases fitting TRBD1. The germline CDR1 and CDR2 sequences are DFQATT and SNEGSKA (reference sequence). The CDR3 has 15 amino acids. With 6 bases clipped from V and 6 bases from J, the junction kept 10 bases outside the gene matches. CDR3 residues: CSASRDRGSSGELFF. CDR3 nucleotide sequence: TGCAGTGCCTCCCGGGACAGGGGAAGCTCCGGGGAGCTGTTTTTT.

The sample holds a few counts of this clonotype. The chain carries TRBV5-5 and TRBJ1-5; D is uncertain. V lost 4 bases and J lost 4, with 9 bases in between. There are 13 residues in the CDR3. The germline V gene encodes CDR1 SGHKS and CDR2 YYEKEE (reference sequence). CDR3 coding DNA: TGTGCCAGCAGCCCGCAGATAAATCAGCCCCAGCATTTT. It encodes CASSPQINQPQHF.

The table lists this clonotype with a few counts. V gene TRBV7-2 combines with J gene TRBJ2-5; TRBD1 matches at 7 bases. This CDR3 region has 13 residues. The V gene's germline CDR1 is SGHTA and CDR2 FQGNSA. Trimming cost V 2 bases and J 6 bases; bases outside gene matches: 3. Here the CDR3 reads CASSLYRGQTQYF. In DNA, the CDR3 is TGTGCCAGCAGCTTATACAGGGGTCAGACCCAGTACTTC.

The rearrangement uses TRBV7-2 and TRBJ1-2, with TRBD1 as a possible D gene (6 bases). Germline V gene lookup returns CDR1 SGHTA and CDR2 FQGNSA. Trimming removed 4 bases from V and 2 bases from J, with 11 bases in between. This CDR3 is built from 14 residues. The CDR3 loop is CASSYMGANYGYTF. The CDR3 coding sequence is TGTGCCAGCAGCTACATGGGGGCCAACTATGGCTACACCTTC.

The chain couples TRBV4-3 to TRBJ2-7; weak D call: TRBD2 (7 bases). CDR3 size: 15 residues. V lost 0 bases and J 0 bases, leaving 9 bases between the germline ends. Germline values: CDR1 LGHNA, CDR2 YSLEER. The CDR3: CASSQDGGPSYEQYF. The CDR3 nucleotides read TGCGCCAGCAGCCAAGACGGGGGGCCCTCCTACGAGCAGTACTTC.

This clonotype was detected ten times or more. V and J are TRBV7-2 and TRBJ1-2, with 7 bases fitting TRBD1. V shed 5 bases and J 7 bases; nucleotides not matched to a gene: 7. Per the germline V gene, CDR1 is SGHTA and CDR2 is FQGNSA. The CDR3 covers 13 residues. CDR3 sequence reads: CASSPVRGPGYTF. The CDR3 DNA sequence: TGTGCCAGCAGCCCAGTAAGGGGGCCTGGCTACACCTTC.

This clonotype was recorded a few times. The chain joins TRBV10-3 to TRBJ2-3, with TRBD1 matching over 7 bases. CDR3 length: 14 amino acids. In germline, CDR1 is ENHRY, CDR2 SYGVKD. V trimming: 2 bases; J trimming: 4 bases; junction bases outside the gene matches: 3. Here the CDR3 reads CAISEATGPDTQYF. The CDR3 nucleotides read TGTGCCATCAGTGAGGCGACAGGGCCAGATACGCAGTATTTT.

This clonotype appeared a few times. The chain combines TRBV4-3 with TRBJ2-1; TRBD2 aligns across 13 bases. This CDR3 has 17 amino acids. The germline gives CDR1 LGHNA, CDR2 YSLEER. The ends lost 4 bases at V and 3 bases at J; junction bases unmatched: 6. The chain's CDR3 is CASSPQWTSGSYNEQFF. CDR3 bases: TGCGCCAGCAGCCCCCAATGGACTAGCGGGAGCTACAATGAGCAGTTCTTC.

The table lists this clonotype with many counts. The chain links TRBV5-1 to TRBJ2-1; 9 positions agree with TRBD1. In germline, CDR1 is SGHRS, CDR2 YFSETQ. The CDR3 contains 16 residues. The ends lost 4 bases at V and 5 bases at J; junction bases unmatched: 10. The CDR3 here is CASSEIRTGADNEQFF. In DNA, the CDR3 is TGCGCCAGCAGCGAGATAAGGACAGGGGCGGACAATGAGCAGTTCTTC.

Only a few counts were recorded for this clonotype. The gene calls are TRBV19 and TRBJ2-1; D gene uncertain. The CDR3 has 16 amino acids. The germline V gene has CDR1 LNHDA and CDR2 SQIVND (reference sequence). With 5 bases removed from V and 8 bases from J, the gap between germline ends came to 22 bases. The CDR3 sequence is CASSRTEVFGYDEQFF. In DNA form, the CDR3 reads TGTGCCAGTAGTCGAACCGAGGTCTTCGGGTACGATGAGCAGTTCTTC. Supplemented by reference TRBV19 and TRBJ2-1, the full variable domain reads DGGITQSPKYLFRKEGQNVTLSCEQNLNHDAMYWYRQDPGQGLRLIYYSQIVNDFQKGDIAEGYSVSREKKESFPLTVTSAQKNPTAFYLCASSRTEVFGYDEQFFGPGTRLTVL.

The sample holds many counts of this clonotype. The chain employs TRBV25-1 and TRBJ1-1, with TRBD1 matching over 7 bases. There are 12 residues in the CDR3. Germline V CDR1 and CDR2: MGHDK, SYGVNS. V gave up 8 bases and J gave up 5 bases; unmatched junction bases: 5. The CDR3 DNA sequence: TGTGCCAGCCGCTCAGGGGGTACTGAAGCTTTCTTT. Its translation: CASRSGGTEAFF.

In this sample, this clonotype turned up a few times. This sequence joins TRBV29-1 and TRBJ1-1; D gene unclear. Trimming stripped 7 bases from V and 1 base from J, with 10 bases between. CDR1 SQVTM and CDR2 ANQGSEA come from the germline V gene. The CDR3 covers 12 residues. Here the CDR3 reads CSGQRGNTEAFF. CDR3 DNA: TGCAGCGGGCAGCGGGGGAACACTGAAGCTTTCTTT.

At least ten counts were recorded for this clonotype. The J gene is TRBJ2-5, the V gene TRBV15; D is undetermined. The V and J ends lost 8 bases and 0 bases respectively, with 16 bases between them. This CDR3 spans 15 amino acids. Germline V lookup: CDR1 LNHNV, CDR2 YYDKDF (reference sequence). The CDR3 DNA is TGTGCCACCTCCCTGGTACCACTGTACCAAGAGACCCAGTACTTC. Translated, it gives CATSLVPLYQETQYF.

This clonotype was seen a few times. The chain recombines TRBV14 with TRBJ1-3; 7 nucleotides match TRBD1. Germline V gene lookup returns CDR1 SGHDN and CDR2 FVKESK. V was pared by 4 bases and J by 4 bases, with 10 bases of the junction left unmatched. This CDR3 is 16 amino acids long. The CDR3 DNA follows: TGTGCCAGCAGCCCTCGACAGGGCTTAATCGGAAACACCATATATTTT. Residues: CASSPRQGLIGNTIYF.

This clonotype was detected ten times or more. The chain's CDR3 is CASSLLFPSTDTQYF. The CDR3 DNA sequence: TGTGCCAGCAGCTTACTGTTCCCTAGCACAGATACGCAGTATTTT. The V call is TRBV11-2, the J call TRBJ2-3; D remains unclear. The V end was cut by 2 bases, the J end by 0 bases, with 9 bases between. The germline CDR1 and CDR2 sequences are SGHAT and FQNNGV. This CDR3 has 15 residues.